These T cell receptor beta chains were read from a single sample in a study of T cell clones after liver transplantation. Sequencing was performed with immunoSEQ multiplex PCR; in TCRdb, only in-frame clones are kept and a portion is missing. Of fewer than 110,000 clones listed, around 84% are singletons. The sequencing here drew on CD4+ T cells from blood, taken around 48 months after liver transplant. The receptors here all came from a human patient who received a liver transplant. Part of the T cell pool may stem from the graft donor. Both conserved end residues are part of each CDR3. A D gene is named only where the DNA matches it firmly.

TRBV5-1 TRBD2 CASSSGLAGGGGDTQYF
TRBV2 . CASSMSTGLPNEQFF
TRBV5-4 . CASSLDGGGYGYTF
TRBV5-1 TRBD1 CASSARTGSVEKLFF
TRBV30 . CAWSVRSVGTYGYTF
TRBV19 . CASSIEHASYGYTF
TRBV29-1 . CSVHQTVMNTEAFF
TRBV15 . CATSRDHQGGTQYF
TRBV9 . CASSLLPKGTEKLFF
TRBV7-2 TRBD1 CASSSGGQVYGYTF
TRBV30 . CAPPGEQFF